This T cell receptor beta chain was identified during a study of cytomegalovirus exposure and HLA in healthy donors. The table came from immunoSEQ multiplex PCR; TCRdb's copy has only in-frame clones and leaves some out. Among tens of thousands of clones listed, roughly 92% were seen once. Germline assignment: CDR1 MDHEN and CDR2 SYDVKM. V gave up 8 bases and J gave up 5 bases; unmatched junction bases: 9. This CDR3 has 14 residues. The receptor comes from a man between 18 and 35 years old in good health and CMV-seronegative. The chain is built from TRBV28 and TRBJ2-5; 9 positions agree with TRBD2. The sample comprised PBMCs. CDR3 bases: TGTGCCAGCGGGGTAATGGGACTAGCTGAGACCCAGTACTTC. Amino acids: CASGVMGLAETQYF.